This T cell receptor beta chain was found in a study of glioma-infiltrating T cells. Germline V gives CDR1 SGHTA, CDR2 FQGNSA. This CDR3 has 15 amino acids. Note on this clonotype: The junction shows a germline mismatch at one end, possibly a read error.

Amplification of TCR alpha and beta CDR3 regions from RNA used iRepertoire nested multiplex PCR. Tissue mRNA or PBMC total RNA, about 90-400 ng, went into one-step reverse transcription and amplification. MiXCR was run by TCRdb on the multiplex PCR reads, yielding one entry per CDR3 protein. This sample yields about 110,000 distinct CDR3 sequences, of which 25% to 30% are seen a single time; just under 35% belongs to the top ten. Sequenced sample: glioma tissue, nonneoplastic brain tissue, or PBMCs (not recorded which). This TCR derives from a human donor with low-grade glioma or glioblastoma, undergoing nonglioma brain surgery, or in good health (not recorded which). The rearrangement uses TRBV7-2 and TRBJ1-1; D not resolved. This chain's CDR3 is CASSVRWTENTEDFF. For the CDR3, the DNA is TGTGCCAGCAGCGTCCGCTGGACGGAGAACACTGAAGATTTCTTT.